This passage covers 4 T cell receptor beta chains from one sample sequenced in a study of T and B cells in COVID-19 patients. Blood genomic DNA input for TRB amplification was about 220-500 ng. TRB rearrangements were amplified by multiplex PCR with BIOMED2 TRB-A/B primers. TCRdb analysed the multiplex PCR reads with MiXCR anew, one entry per CDR3 protein. The top ten hold 7% of the sample, which has about 14,000 distinct CDR3 sequences, 29% seen once. The sample taken for sequencing was blood. Source of these receptors: a human donor who had recovered from COVID-19.

This clonotype was picked up one time. CDR3 in DNA: TGTGCCATCAGTGACCCGGGGGCAGGGCTCTATGGCTACACCTTC. It yields the protein CAISDPGAGLYGYTF. This rearrangement joins TRBV10-3 to TRBJ1-2; a weak D match, TRBD1 (6 bases). Deletions cut 3 bases from V and 4 bases from J, with 15 bases between. Germline CDR1 is ENHRY and CDR2 is SYGVKD. The CDR3 sequence is 15 residues long.

Judged by abundance, this clonotype is medium-sized. This chain joins TRBV15 and TRBJ2-7; no clear D. Trimming took 0 bases from V and 6 from J, leaving 6 bases between them. The CDR3 covers 12 residues. Germline V gene sequence: CDR1 LNHNV, CDR2 YYDKDF (reference sequence). The CDR3 DNA is TGTGCCACCAGCAGAGATCGATCCGAGCAGTACTTC. This sequence encodes CATSRDRSEQYF. Variable domain in full (rest from reference TRBV15 and TRBJ2-7): DAMVIQNPRYQVTQFGKPVTLSCSQTLNHNVMYWYQQKSSQAPKLLFHYYDKDFNNEADTPDNFQSRRPNTSFCFLDIRSPGLGDTAMYLCATSRDRSEQYFGPGTRLTVT.

By sample fraction, this clonotype is medium-sized. The rearrangement joins TRBV19 to TRBJ2-3, with D possibly matching TRBD1 (8 bases). Germline V gene data show CDR1 as LNHDA and CDR2 as SQIVND (reference sequence). Trimming pared 6 bases from V and 9 bases from J, leaving 22 bases between. The CDR3 is made up of 15 amino acids. CDR3 residues: CASSAQGQGGKTQYF. The CDR3 coding sequence is TGTGCCAGTAGCGCCCAAGGACAGGGAGGGAAGACGCAGTATTTT.

Turning to this clonotype: A read error is possible here, since a much larger clone lies one base away. In nucleotides, the CDR3 is TGTGCCTGTCAGGGGATCCCTAACTATGGCTACACCTTC. Protein: CACQGIPNYGYTF. The rearrangement uses TRBV19 and TRBJ1-2, with D tentatively TRBD1 (6 bases). The ends were cut back, 11 bases at V and 0 bases at J, with 13 bases in the middle. CDR1 and CDR2 (germline): LNHDA, SQIVND (reference sequence). The length of the CDR3 is 13 residues. Based on the CDR3 plus reference TRBV19 and TRBJ1-2, the full variable domain is DGGITQSPKYLFRKEGQNVTLSCEQNLNHDAMYWYRQDPGQGLRLIYYSQIVNDFQKGDIAEGYSVSREKKESFPLTVTSAQKNPTAFYLCACQGIPNYGYTFGSGTRLTVV.